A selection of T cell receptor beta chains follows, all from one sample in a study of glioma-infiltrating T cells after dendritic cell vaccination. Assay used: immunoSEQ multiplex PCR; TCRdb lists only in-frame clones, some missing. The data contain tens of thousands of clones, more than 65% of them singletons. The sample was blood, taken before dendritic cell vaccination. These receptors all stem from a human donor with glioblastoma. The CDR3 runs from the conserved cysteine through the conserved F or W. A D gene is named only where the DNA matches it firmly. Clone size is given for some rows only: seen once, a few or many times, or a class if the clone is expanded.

TGTGCCAGCAGCTTAAACAGGGGTGCCTACGAGCAGTACTTC | CASSLNRGAYEQYF | TRBJ2-7 | TRBV7-2 | . | TRBD1
TGTGCCAGCAGCGGGGACAGACTATACGAGCAGTACTTC | CASSGDRLYEQYF | TRBJ2-7 | TRBV2 | once | TRBD1
TGTGCCTGGACGGGGACGGGGACAGGTTTTAATTCACCCCTCCACTTT | CAWTGTGTGFNSPLHF | TRBJ1-6 | TRBV30 | . | TRBD1
TGTGCCAGCAGCTTATACAGGAACACTGAAGCTTTCTTT | CASSLYRNTEAFF | TRBJ1-1 | TRBV7-2 | . | .
TGTGCCCGCGACTCGAGGTCCTCTAACTATGGCTACACCTTC | CARDSRSSNYGYTF | TRBJ1-2 | TRBV30 | . | .
TGTGCCAGCTCACCACAAATTCAGGCAGCCCTGTCTAATGAAAAACTGTTTTTT | CASSPQIQAALSNEKLFF | TRBJ1-4 | TRBV18 | . | .
TGTGCCAGCAGTTCACTAGGGTTGAACTATGGCTACACCTTC | CASSSLGLNYGYTF | TRBJ1-2 | TRBV28 | . | .
TGTGCCAGCAGTTACTCGTATAGGGGCGTGGGGTGGGTGCAGTACTTC | CASSYSYRGVGWVQYF | TRBJ2-7 | TRBV6-5 | . | .
TGCGCCAGCAGCCACTCCCGGGACACACGCGCGTACGAGCAGTACTTC | CASSHSRDTRAYEQYF | TRBJ2-7 | TRBV4-1 | few | .
TGCGCCAGCAGCTTGGAGGGGACAGTCTATGGCTACACCTTC | CASSLEGTVYGYTF | TRBJ1-2 | TRBV5-1 | . | TRBD1
TGTGCCAGTAGTATGCACAGGGGGCGCATAACAGATACGCAGTATTTT | CASSMHRGRITDTQYF | TRBJ2-3 | TRBV19 | . | TRBD1
TGTGCCAGCAGTTTTTTTCAGATCCCCAGGTGGGACTTC | CASSFFQIPRWDF | TRBJ2-7 | TRBV6-4 | . | .
TGTGCCATCAGTGAGACGAGGGGAGGGAATGAAAAACTGTTTTTT | CAISETRGGNEKLFF | TRBJ1-4 | TRBV10-3 | . | .
TGTGCCAGCAGTGTTGACCCGACTAGCACAGATACGCAGTATTTT | CASSVDPTSTDTQYF | TRBJ2-3 | TRBV2 | . | .
TGTGCCGGTACTAGCGGGAGCTTCAATGAGCAGTTCTTC | CAGTSGSFNEQFF | TRBJ2-1 | TRBV30 | once | TRBD2
TGTGCCAGCAGCCCTCCCGCGTGGGGCGCGGGGGGCTACACCTTC | CASSPPAWGAGGYTF | TRBJ1-2 | TRBV21-1 | . | .
TGTGCCAGCAGCTTAGACGGGAGGGCCGCTGAGACCCAGTACTTC | CASSLDGRAAETQYF | TRBJ2-5 | TRBV7-2 | . | TRBD2
TGTGCCTGGAGTGTTTTAAGCGGCTCCTACAATGAGCAGTTCTTC | CAWSVLSGSYNEQFF | TRBJ2-1 | TRBV30 | . | .
TGTGCCAGCAGTCCCGTCGCAGGTCGGGGGTATGGCTACACCTTC | CASSPVAGRGYGYTF | TRBJ1-2 | TRBV27 | . | .
TGTGCCAGTAGTTTATATACGGGCATTCAGTACTTC | CASSLYTGIQYF | TRBJ2-4 | TRBV19 | few | .
TGTGCCAGCAGCGACGGGACTTCCAGCTCCTACGAGCAGTACTTC | CASSDGTSSSYEQYF | TRBJ2-7 | TRBV9 | . | .
TGTGCCATCAGTGATATCGAGACCCAGTACTTC | CAISDIETQYF | TRBJ2-5 | TRBV10-2 | . | .
TGTGCTAGTGGTCCAGGGCAGGGGAATGAAAAACTGTTTTTT | CASGPGQGNEKLFF | TRBJ1-4 | TRBV12-5 | . | .
TGTGCCAGCAGCTCATCGGGACTAGGACAAGAGACCCAGTACTTC | CASSSSGLGQETQYF | TRBJ2-5 | TRBV7-2 | . | TRBD2
TGCAGCGTTGGGGGACAGGGCAATGAGCAGTTCTTC | CSVGGQGNEQFF | TRBJ2-1 | TRBV29-1 | . | TRBD1
TGTGCCAGCAGCTTACTCGGGGGGAACACTGAAGCTTTCTTT | CASSLLGGNTEAFF | TRBJ1-1 | TRBV7-3 | . | .
TGTGCCAGCAGCTCGACAGGGACTAACACCGGGGAGCTGTTTTTT | CASSSTGTNTGELFF | TRBJ2-2 | TRBV7-6 | . | .
TGTGCCAGCAGCTCTAGCCCGAACACTGAAGCTTTCTTT | CASSSSPNTEAFF | TRBJ1-1 | TRBV7-2 | . | .
TGCAGGGCTACGACCGGGGAAGAGACCCAGTACTTC | CRATTGEETQYF | TRBJ2-5 | TRBV29-1 | . | .
TGTGCCAGTAGTACGCGGTTCCAAGAGACCCAGTACTTC | CASSTRFQETQYF | TRBJ2-5 | TRBV19 | few | .
TGTGCCAGCAGTTTAATACCTAATGGGGACTTCACAGATACGCAGTATTTT | CASSLIPNGDFTDTQYF | TRBJ2-3 | TRBV28 | few | .
TGTGCCAGCAGTGACCCCATGACAGGGAACCACGAGCAGTACTTC | CASSDPMTGNHEQYF | TRBJ2-7 | TRBV6-1 | . | TRBD1
TGTGCCAGCAGTTTTACAGTTTTGGAGGGGGCGTACGAGCAGTACTTC | CASSFTVLEGAYEQYF | TRBJ2-7 | TRBV27 | once | .
TGTGCCAGCAGTTACTCGCCCGGAGGGTACAATGAGCAGTTCTTC | CASSYSPGGYNEQFF | TRBJ2-1 | TRBV6-5 | . | .
TGTGCCAGCAGCCTGGGGGCGCCCTATGGCTACACCTTC | CASSLGAPYGYTF | TRBJ1-2 | TRBV5-4 | . | .
TGTGCCAGCAGCGTAGTAGGTAGCGGGAGCGGAGGAGTAACGAATGAGCAGTTCTTC | CASSVVGSGSGGVTNEQFF | TRBJ2-1 | TRBV9 | once | TRBD2
TGTGCCAGCAGCTTAGATCGCGGCTCCTCCTATGGCTACACCTTC | CASSLDRGSSYGYTF | TRBJ1-2 | TRBV11-2 | . | .
TGTGCCAGCAGTGTCCTCCTTTCCAATGAGCAGTTCTTC | CASSVLLSNEQFF | TRBJ2-1 | TRBV2 | . | .
TGTGCCAGCAGCCCCAGGACAGTTAACACTGAAGCTTTCTTT | CASSPRTVNTEAFF | TRBJ1-1 | TRBV2 | . | .
TGTGCCATCAGACCGGGACAGGGTCCGGACGTCTCCTACGAGCAGCACTTC | CAIRPGQGPDVSYEQHF | TRBJ2-7 | TRBV10-3 | once | TRBD1
TGTGCCAGCAGCCCGACACGGGACAGCCCCTACGAGCAGTACTTC | CASSPTRDSPYEQYF | TRBJ2-7 | TRBV7-3 | . | TRBD1
TGTGCCAGCAGCTTCGACAGGGGGGGAGAGACCCAGTACTTC | CASSFDRGGETQYF | TRBJ2-5 | TRBV5-5 | . | TRBD1
TGTGCCAGCAGGACCCAGGGACAGCTCAATCAGCCCCAGCATTTT | CASRTQGQLNQPQHF | TRBJ1-5 | TRBV27 | few | TRBD1
TGTGCCTCCGTCAGGGGGGATACGCAGTATTTT | CASVRGDTQYF | TRBJ2-3 | TRBV30 | . | TRBD1
TGTGCCAGCAGCTTATGGGGGAGGGCCGACACAGATACGCAGTATTTT | CASSLWGRADTDTQYF | TRBJ2-3 | TRBV11-3 | . | TRBD2
TGTGCCAGCAGCTTAGGGGGCGGGAGCCCCTACAATGAGCAGTTCTTC | CASSLGGGSPYNEQFF | TRBJ2-1 | TRBV7-9 | few | TRBD2
TGTGCCAGCAGCGCCCCCCATGGGGGGGAGCAGTACTTC | CASSAPHGGEQYF | TRBJ2-5 | TRBV11-3 | . | TRBD2
TGTGCCAGCAGTTTACAGGAGGGACGAAAACCGAACACCGGGGAGCTGTTTTTT | CASSLQEGRKPNTGELFF | TRBJ2-2 | TRBV28 | . | .
TGTGCCAGCAGCGGTGGGAGAGCGGGAGACCTAGATACGCAGTATTTT | CASSGGRAGDLDTQYF | TRBJ2-3 | TRBV9 | . | TRBD2
TGTGCCAGCAGCTTAGACGGGAGGAACTATGGCTACACCTTC | CASSLDGRNYGYTF | TRBJ1-2 | TRBV7-2 | few | .
TGTGCCAGTAGCCTGGGACTAGGCATTTACGAGCAGTACTTC | CASSLGLGIYEQYF | TRBJ2-7 | TRBV19 | few | TRBD2
TGTGCCACCAGCAGAGATCCCCGAGACACCGGGGAGCTGTTTTTT | CATSRDPRDTGELFF | TRBJ2-2 | TRBV15 | . | .
TGTGCTAGTGGACCGACAGGGATCCCCCACCCTGAAGCTTTCTTT | CASGPTGIPHPEAFF | TRBJ1-1 | TRBV12-5 | . | TRBD1
TGTGCCACTTTCACCGGGGAGCTGTTTTTT | CATFTGELFF | TRBJ2-2 | TRBV19 | . | .
TGTGCCAGCAGCGAAACAGGATTCTCCTACGAGCAGTACTTC | CASSETGFSYEQYF | TRBJ2-7 | TRBV14 | . | .
TGTGCCAGCAGTCCTCTCCCAGGGGAGGGGGGCCACGAGCAGTACTTC | CASSPLPGEGGHEQYF | TRBJ2-7 | TRBV27 | . | .
TGTGCCAGCAGTCCAGCAGGGGTCTACGAGCAGTACTTC | CASSPAGVYEQYF | TRBJ2-7 | TRBV11-2 | . | .
TGTGCCACCAGTTACAGGGGGGATCACGAGCAGTACTTC | CATSYRGDHEQYF | TRBJ2-7 | TRBV15 | . | TRBD1
TGCGCCAGCCAGGAGGACGCTTTGACTGAAGCTTTCTTT | CASQEDALTEAFF | TRBJ1-1 | TRBV5-1 | . | .